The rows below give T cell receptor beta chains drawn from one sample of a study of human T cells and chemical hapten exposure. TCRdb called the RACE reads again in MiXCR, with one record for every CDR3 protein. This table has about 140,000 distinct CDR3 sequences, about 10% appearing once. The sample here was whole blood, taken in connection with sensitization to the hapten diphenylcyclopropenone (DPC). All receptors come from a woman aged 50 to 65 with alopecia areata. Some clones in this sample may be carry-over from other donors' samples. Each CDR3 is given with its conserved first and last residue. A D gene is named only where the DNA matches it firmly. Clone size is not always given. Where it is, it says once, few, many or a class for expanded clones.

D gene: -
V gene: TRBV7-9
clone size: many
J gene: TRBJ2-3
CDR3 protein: CASSSANGRTDTQYF
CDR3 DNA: TGTGCCAGCAGCTCAGCCAACGGACGCACAGATACGCAGTATTTT

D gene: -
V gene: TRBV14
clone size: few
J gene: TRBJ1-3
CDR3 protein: CASSPTASGNTIYF
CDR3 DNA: TGTGCCAGCAGCCCGACAGCCTCTGGAAACACCATATATTTT

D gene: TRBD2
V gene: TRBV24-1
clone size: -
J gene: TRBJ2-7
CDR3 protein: CATSAGGPYEQYF
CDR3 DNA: TGTGCCACCAGTGCGGGAGGGCCCTACGAGCAGTACTTC

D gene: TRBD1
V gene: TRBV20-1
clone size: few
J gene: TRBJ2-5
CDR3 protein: CSAVEPGTGNSETQYF
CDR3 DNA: TGCAGTGCCGTTGAACCCGGGACAGGTAACTCGGAGACCCAGTACTTC

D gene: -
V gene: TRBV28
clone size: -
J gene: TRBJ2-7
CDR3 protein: CASSHPGSNEQYF
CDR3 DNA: TGTGCCAGCAGCCATCCGGGCTCCAACGAGCAGTACTTC

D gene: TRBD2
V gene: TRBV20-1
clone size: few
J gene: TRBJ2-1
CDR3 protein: CSATTGGRRGEQFF
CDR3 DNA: TGCAGTGCTACCACCGGCGGGAGGAGGGGTGAGCAGTTCTTC

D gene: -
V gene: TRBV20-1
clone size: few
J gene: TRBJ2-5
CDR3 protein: CSARGPTGLTETQYF
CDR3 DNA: TGCAGTGCTAGAGGACCTACCGGCCTCACGGAGACCCAGTACTTC

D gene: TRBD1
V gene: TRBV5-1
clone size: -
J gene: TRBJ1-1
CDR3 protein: CASRSDRVTEAFF
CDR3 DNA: TGCGCCAGCAGATCGGACAGGGTCACTGAAGCTTTCTTT

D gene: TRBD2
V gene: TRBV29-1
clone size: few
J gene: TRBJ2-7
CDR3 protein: CSVRGLAGGPSSYEQYF
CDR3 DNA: TGCAGCGTCCGTGGACTAGCGGGAGGGCCCAGCTCCTACGAGCAGTACTTC

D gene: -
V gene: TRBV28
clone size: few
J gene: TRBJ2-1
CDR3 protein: CASKASAHNEQFF
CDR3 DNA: TGTGCCAGCAAGGCTAGCGCCCACAATGAGCAGTTCTTC

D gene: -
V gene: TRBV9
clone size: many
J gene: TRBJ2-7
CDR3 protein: CASSVEGGEQYF
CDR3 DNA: TGTGCCAGCAGCGTAGAGGGTGGCGAGCAGTACTTC

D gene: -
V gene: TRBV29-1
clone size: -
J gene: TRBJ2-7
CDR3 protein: CSASAGGYEQYF
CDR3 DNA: TGCAGCGCGTCGGCCGGCGGCTACGAGCAGTACTTC

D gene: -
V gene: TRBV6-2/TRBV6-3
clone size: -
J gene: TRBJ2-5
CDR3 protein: CASSLGEPEETQYF
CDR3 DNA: TGTGCCAGCAGCCTCGGGGAGCCGGAAGAGACCCAGTACTTC

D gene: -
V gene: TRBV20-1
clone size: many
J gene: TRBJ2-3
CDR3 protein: CSAGRDTQYF
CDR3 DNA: TGCAGTGCTGGTCGGGATACGCAGTATTTT

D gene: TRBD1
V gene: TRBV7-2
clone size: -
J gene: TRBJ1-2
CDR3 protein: CASSFGDRQNYGYTF
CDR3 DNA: TGTGCCAGCAGCTTTGGGGACAGGCAGAACTATGGCTACACCTTC

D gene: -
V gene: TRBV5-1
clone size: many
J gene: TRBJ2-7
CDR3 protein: CASSLYRTGDEQYF
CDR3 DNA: TGCGCCAGCAGCTTGTACCGGACCGGGGACGAGCAGTACTTC

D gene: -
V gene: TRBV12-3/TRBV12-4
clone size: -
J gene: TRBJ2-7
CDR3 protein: CASSLAGGTNYEQYF
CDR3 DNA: TGTGCCAGCAGTTTAGCGGGCGGTACCAACTACGAGCAGTACTTC

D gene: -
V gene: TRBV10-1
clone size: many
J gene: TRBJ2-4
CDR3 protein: CASRQGALAKNIQYF
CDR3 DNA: TGCGCCAGCAGACAGGGCGCCCTAGCCAAAAACATTCAGTACTTC

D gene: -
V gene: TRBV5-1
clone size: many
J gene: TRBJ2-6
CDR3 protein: CASSLDTGANVLTF
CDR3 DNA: TGCGCCAGCAGCTTGGACACTGGGGCCAACGTCCTGACTTTC

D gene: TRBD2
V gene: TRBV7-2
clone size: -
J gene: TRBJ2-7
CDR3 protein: CASSLTSGGSYEQYF
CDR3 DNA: TGTGCCAGCAGCTTGACTAGCGGGGGTTCCTACGAGCAGTACTTC

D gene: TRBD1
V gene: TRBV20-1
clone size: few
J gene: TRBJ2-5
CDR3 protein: CSAPGQVGETQYF
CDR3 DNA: TGCAGTGCTCCCGGACAGGTTGGGGAGACCCAGTACTTC

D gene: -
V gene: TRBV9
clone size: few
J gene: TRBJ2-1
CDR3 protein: CASSVVGERPREQFF
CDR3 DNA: TGTGCCAGCAGCGTAGTGGGGGAGCGCCCTAGGGAGCAGTTCTTC

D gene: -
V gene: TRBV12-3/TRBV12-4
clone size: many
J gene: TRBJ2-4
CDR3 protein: CASSPPAKNIQYF
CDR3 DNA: TGTGCCAGCAGTCCCCCGGCCAAAAACATTCAGTACTTC

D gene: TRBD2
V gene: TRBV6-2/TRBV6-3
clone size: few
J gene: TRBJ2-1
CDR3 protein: CASRGTSGYNEQFF
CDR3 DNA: TGTGCCAGCAGAGGGACTAGCGGATACAATGAGCAGTTCTTC

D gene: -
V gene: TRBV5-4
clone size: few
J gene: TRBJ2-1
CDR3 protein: CASSSAPGTSYNEQFF
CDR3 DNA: TGTGCCAGCAGCTCGGCCCCGGGCACCTCCTACAATGAGCAGTTCTTC

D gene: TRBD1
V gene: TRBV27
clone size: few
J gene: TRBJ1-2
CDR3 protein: CASGTGHLYGYTF
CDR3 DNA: TGTGCCAGCGGGACAGGGCATCTTTATGGCTACACCTTC

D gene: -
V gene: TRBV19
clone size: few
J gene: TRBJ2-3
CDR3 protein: CASSLETGREDTQYF
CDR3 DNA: TGTGCCAGTAGTCTTGAGACAGGGAGGGAAGATACGCAGTATTTT

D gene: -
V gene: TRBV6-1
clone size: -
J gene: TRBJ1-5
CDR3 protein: CASSERRDQPQHF
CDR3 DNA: TGTGCCAGCAGTGAAAGGAGAGATCAGCCCCAGCATTTT

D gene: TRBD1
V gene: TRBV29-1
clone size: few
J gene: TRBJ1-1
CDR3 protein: CSVLNTGGSSEAFF
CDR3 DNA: TGCAGCGTTCTAAACACAGGGGGGAGTTCAGAAGCTTTCTTT

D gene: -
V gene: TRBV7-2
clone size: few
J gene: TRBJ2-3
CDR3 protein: CASSFGGRLSDTQYF
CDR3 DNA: TGTGCCAGCAGCTTTGGAGGGAGGCTCTCAGATACGCAGTATTTT

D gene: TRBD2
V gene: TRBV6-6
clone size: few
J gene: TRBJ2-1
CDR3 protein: CASSPRASGSYNEQFF
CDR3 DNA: TGTGCCAGCAGTCCTCGGGCTAGCGGGAGCTACAATGAGCAGTTCTTC

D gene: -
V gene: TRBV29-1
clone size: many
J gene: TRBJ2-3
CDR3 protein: CSARRDRGTDTQYF
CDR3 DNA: TGCAGCGCCCGGCGCGACCGAGGAACAGATACGCAGTATTTT

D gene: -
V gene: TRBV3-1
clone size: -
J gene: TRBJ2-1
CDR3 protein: CASSPRRRNEQFF
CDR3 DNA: TGTGCCAGCAGCCCTAGGCGAAGGAATGAGCAGTTCTTC

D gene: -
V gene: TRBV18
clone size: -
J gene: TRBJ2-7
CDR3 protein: CASSQAAYEQYF
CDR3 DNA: TGTGCCAGCTCGCAGGCGGCCTACGAGCAGTACTTC

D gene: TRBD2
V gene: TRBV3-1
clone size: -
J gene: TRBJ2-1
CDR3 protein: CASSQEVGGPTNEQFF
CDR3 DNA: TGTGCCAGCAGCCAAGAAGTGGGAGGGCCGACCAATGAGCAGTTCTTC

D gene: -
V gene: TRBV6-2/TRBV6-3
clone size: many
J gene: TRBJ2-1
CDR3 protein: CASLSGLIYNEQFF
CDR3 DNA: TGTGCCAGCTTGTCGGGACTGATATACAATGAGCAGTTCTTC